Listed below are T cell receptor beta chains from one sample, sequenced in a study of blood T cell repertoires in COVID-19. The data were produced by immunoSEQ multiplex PCR, yet TCRdb's version contains in-frame clones alone and is incomplete. Here the sample spans about 220,000 clones, 82% being singletons. The specimen sequenced was PBMCs or T cells enriched from blood (not recorded which). These receptors all come from a woman aged 55-69 years who had recovered from COVID-19. Both conserved end residues are part of each CDR3.

>TRBJ2-3|16|TRBV14
CASSQDSEGGTDTQYF
>TRBJ1-1|14|TRBV19
CASSIGQGSAEAFF
>TRBJ2-2|13|TRBV23-1
CASRTGGTGELFF
>TRBJ2-5|18|TRBV5-8
CASSLVATSGGSQETQYF
>TRBJ2-1|13|TRBV11-3
CASSLEGVDEQFF
>TRBJ1-3|16|TRBV5-6
CASSFMSSSSGNTIYF
>TRBJ2-3|14|TRBV5-4
CASSLISITDTQYF
>TRBJ2-7|14|TRBV9
CASSVEEGTYEQYF
>TRBJ1-2|14|TRBV7-9
CASSQLTGGGGYTF
>TRBJ2-2|15|TRBV23-1
CASSRTGSDTGELFF
>TRBJ2-5|13|TRBV19
CASSIQGQETQYF
>TRBJ1-5|17|TRBV4-3
CASSQESPRGLNQPQHF
>TRBJ1-2|16|TRBV4-1
CASSSPRQGSNYGYTF
>TRBJ2-1|16|TRBV14
CASSQTSIYRATEQFF
>TRBJ1-2|14|TRBV4-3
CASSQATLPYGYTF
>TRBJ2-6|18|TRBV6-2/TRBV6-3
CASSYGGGPRSGANVLTF
>TRBJ1-4|12|TRBV9
CASSGQNEKLFF
>TRBJ1-1|15|TRBV5-8
CASSWTGSHNTEAFF
>TRBJ2-1|13|TRBV12-3/TRBV12-4
CASMVGSYNEQFF
>TRBJ2-3|14|TRBV2
CASKGAVSTDTQYF
>TRBJ1-6|15|TRBV7-9
CASSLNRGGGSPLHF
>TRBJ1-3|13|TRBV9
CASSVKTGNTIYF
>TRBJ1-1|15|TRBV4-2
CASSQASDSATEAFF
>TRBJ1-1|17|TRBV2
CASSDPGTTNFNTEAFF
>TRBJ1-1|18|TRBV11-2
CASSLELGSQGGYTEAFF
>TRBJ2-7|13|TRBV5-1
CASSSRDSYEQYF
>TRBJ2-3|16|TRBV5-8
CASSVGLAGGTDTQYF
>TRBJ1-5|16|TRBV2
CASSENMGTGGQPQHF
>TRBJ1-1|18|TRBV23-1
CASSQPHLPDRVPTEAFF
>TRBJ2-2|18|TRBV2
CASRSSSGRIWDTGELFF
>TRBJ1-1|16|TRBV19
CASSIGRGLVNTEAFF
>TRBJ1-2|10|TRBV6-5
CASGLYGYTF
>TRBJ2-4|15|TRBV15
CATSRDGGQGDIQYF
>TRBJ2-3|15|TRBV7-9
CASSLTGGRGDTQYF
>TRBJ1-5|13|TRBV11-2
CASSLQNNQPQHF
>TRBJ1-2|14|TRBV11-2
CASSLKGAVDGYTF
>TRBJ2-7|15|TRBV4-1
CASSPLQGATREQYF
>TRBJ1-2|16|TRBV7-2
CASSLGGAGQWDGYTF
>TRBJ1-5|17|TRBV19
CASSPYKGVFGNQPQHF
>TRBJ2-3|15|TRBV27
CASRSQGAGADTQYF
>TRBJ1-2|16|TRBV19
CASSNQVGAANYGYTF
>TRBJ1-4|16|TRBV12-5
CASGLRQDPRSEKLFF
>TRBJ1-6|15|TRBV6-5
CASSYSIQYNSPLHF
>TRBJ2-3|15|TRBV5-1
CASSLQGQGSDTQYF
>TRBJ2-3|18|TRBV5-1
CASSWRGLAGVGTDTQYF